These 19 T cell receptor beta chains were all obtained from the same sample, sequenced in a study of spatial heterogeneity in lung cancer. TCRdb reprocessed the 5' RACE reads via MiXCR and lists one record per CDR3 protein. Of about 38,000 distinct CDR3 sequences in the sample, 6% to 8% were seen once. The time point denotes: sample taken at primary tumor resection. No cell sorting; template was whole RNA from tumor, lung tissue or PBMC. Sequencing was performed on PBMCs, taken at surgery. The receptors stem from a male donor with early-stage non-small cell lung cancer.

This clonotype was found many times. The J gene is TRBJ2-6, the V gene TRBV7-3, with TRBD2 identical over 8 bases. Germline V gene sequence: CDR1 SGHTA, CDR2 FQGTGA. The CDR3 consists of 18 residues. V gave up 0 bases and J gave up 0 bases; unmatched junction bases: 4. DNA of the CDR3: TGTGCCAGCAGCTTAACTAGCGGGACTATCTCTGGGGCCAACGTCCTGACTTTC. Protein: CASSLTSGTISGANVLTF.

Ten or more counts support this clonotype. The chain has TRBV4-3 and TRBJ2-1; the match to TRBD2 covers 9 bases. J gave up 0 bases and V 0 bases, and 9 bases lay outside the gene matches. Germline lookup yields CDR1 LGHNA and CDR2 YSLEER. This CDR3 comprises 19 residues. CDR3 region: CASSQDLLAGSSSYNEQFF. The DNA for the CDR3 is TGCGCCAGCAGCCAAGATCTCCTAGCGGGGTCAAGCTCCTACAATGAGCAGTTCTTC.

This clonotype has only a few counts. The rearrangement links TRBV2 to TRBJ2-7; D not resolved. This CDR3 is built from 13 residues. The germline V gene encodes CDR1 SNHLY and CDR2 FYNNEI. V lost 4 bases, J lost 3 bases, and 10 bases lay in between. In DNA, the CDR3 is TGTGCCAGCAGTGTGAGTAGGTTCTACGAGCAGTACTTC. It codes for CASSVSRFYEQYF. Based on the CDR3 plus reference TRBV2 and TRBJ2-7, the full variable domain is EPEVTQTPSHQVTQMGQEVILRCVPISNHLYFYWYRQILGQKVEFLVSFYNNEISEKSEIFDDQFSVERPDGSNFTLKIRSTKLEDSAMYFCASSVSRFYEQYFGPGTRLTVT.

The table lists this clonotype with many counts. V usage is TRBV20-1 and J usage is TRBJ2-3, with D possibly being TRBD2 (6 bases). The V gene lost 0 bases and the J gene lost 6 bases, with 13 bases spanning the gap. Germline-derived CDR1 and CDR2 are DFQATT and SNEGSKA (reference sequence). This CDR3 has 14 amino acids. This chain's CDR3 is CSARDPKSGDTQYF. The CDR3 DNA reads TGCAGTGCTAGAGACCCCAAGAGCGGGGATACGCAGTATTTT.

This clonotype was seen at least ten times. The chain uses TRBV7-9 and TRBJ1-1; possible D gene TRBD1, 5 bases. Germline V gives CDR1 SEHNR, CDR2 FQNEAQ (reference sequence). The CDR3 has 9 residues. The CDR3 nucleotides read TGTGTCTTACAGGCTGAAGCTTTCTTT. It specifies CVLQAEAFF.

At least ten counts were recorded for this clonotype. This chain connects TRBV20-1 to TRBJ1-6; possible D gene TRBD1, 6 bases. The CDR3 extends over 13 amino acids. V lost 6 bases, J lost 7 bases, and 13 bases lay in between. Germline CDR1 DFQATT, CDR2 SNEGSKA (reference sequence). This CDR3 reads CSAKDRLNSPLHF. Here the CDR3 DNA reads TGCAGTGCAAAAGACAGGCTAAATTCACCCCTCCACTTT.

Regarding this clonotype: One end of the junction varies from germline; a read error may be responsible. The chain combines TRBV5-5 with TRBJ1-2; 9 bases line up with TRBD1. The CDR3 is 13 amino acids. The germline gives CDR1 SGHKS, CDR2 YYEKEE (reference sequence). CDR3 sequence (DNA): TGCGCCAGCAGCAGGGACAGGGTAGATGGCTACACCTTC. Translating gives CASSRDRVDGYTF.

The sample holds many counts of this clonotype. The chain employs TRBV29-1 and TRBJ2-1; D uncertain. CDR3 length: 12 residues. Trimming left V 3 bases short and J 1 base short, with 4 bases between. Per germline, CDR1 SQVTM and CDR2 ANQGSEA. The CDR3 sequence: CSVEASYNEQFF. CDR3 bases: TGCAGCGTTGAGGCTTCCTACAATGAGCAGTTCTTC.

There are many counts of this clonotype. The rearrangement links TRBV9 to TRBJ1-1; weak D call: TRBD1 (6 bases). Trimming shortened V by 0 bases and J by 4 bases, and 13 bases separated the two germline ends. The CDR3 length is 15 residues. CDR1 and CDR2 from the germline V gene are SGDLS and YYNGEE. The CDR3 sequence is CASSVGGRMGTEAFF. In nucleotides, the CDR3 is TGTGCCAGCAGCGTAGGGGGGCGGATGGGCACTGAAGCTTTCTTT. The full variable domain, in which reference TRBV9 and TRBJ1-1 provide the parts outside the CDR3, is DSGVTQTPKHLITATGQRVTLRCSPRSGDLSVYWYQQSLDQGLQFLIQYYNGEERAKGNILERFSAQQFPDLHSELNLSSLELGDSALYFCASSVGGRMGTEAFFGQGTRLTVV.

In this sample, this clonotype turned up many times. The chain links TRBV27 to TRBJ2-3; 16 nucleotides line up with TRBD2. V shed 1 base and J 5 bases; nucleotides not matched to a gene: 3. Germline CDR1 and CDR2: MNHEY and SMNVEV (reference sequence). This CDR3 contains 17 residues. CDR3 nucleotides: TGTGCCAGCAGTTTATGGGGGACTAGCGGGAGGGGAGATACGCAGTATTTT. As protein: CASSLWGTSGRGDTQYF.

V usage is TRBV7-8 and J usage is TRBJ2-1, with 7 nucleotides matching TRBD2. V was pared by 5 bases and J by 1 base, with 8 bases of the junction left unmatched. There are 16 residues in the CDR3. CDR1 and CDR2 from the germline V gene are SGHVS and FQNEAQ. CDR3 protein: CASSPERGLSYNEQFF. The CDR3 nucleotides read TGTGCCAGCAGCCCGGAGCGGGGATTGTCCTACAATGAGCAGTTCTTC.

Ten or more counts support this clonotype. The V gene is TRBV9, the J gene TRBJ2-5, with TRBD2 matching over 7 bases. This CDR3 has 16 residues. Per germline, CDR1 SGDLS and CDR2 YYNGEE. V gave up 0 bases and J gave up 4 bases; unmatched junction bases: 9. CDR3 region: CASSVESGKAVETQYF. In nucleotides, the CDR3 is TGTGCCAGCAGCGTAGAAAGCGGGAAGGCGGTAGAGACCCAGTACTTC.

This clonotype was observed many times. The V and J genes are TRBV6-2 or TRBV6-3 and TRBJ1-1, with TRBD1 matching over 9 bases. The CDR3 runs 14 residues. V was clipped by 5 bases and J by 4 bases; unmatched bases: 5. Germline V gene sequence: CDR1 MNHEY, CDR2 SVGEGT. The CDR3 reads CASSLGQGSTEAFF. The CDR3 nucleotides are TGTGCCAGCAGTCTTGGACAGGGGAGCACTGAAGCTTTCTTT.

This clonotype was counted a few times. The V gene is TRBV7-8, the J gene TRBJ1-2, with D maybe TRBD1 (5 bases). Trimming removed 3 bases at V and 5 bases at J, with 16 bases between. This CDR3 has 15 amino acids. In germline, CDR1 is SGHVS, CDR2 FQNEAQ. This chain's CDR3 is CASSFLTGTVYGYTF. In DNA, the CDR3 is TGTGCCAGCAGCTTCCTGACCGGGACGGTTTATGGCTACACCTTC.

This clonotype was observed at least ten times. The genes are TRBV6-6 and TRBJ2-2; 14 bases match TRBD2. The germline gives CDR1 MNHNY, CDR2 SVGAGI (reference sequence). The CDR3 runs to 16 residues. V was clipped by 11 bases and J by 1 base; unmatched bases: 6. The CDR3 region has the DNA TGTGCCGGAGGGACTAGCGGGGGCGTGAACACCGGGGAGCTGTTTTTT. Its translation: CAGGTSGGVNTGELFF.

At least ten counts were recorded for this clonotype. The rearrangement joins TRBV5-5 to TRBJ2-3, with 7 bases fitting TRBD2. J gave up 3 bases and V 3 bases, and 10 bases lay outside the gene matches. Germline loops: CDR1 SGHKS, CDR2 YYEKEE (reference sequence). This CDR3 has 16 amino acids. CDR3 sequence reads: CASSWGLLSGTDTQYF. In DNA, the CDR3 is TGTGCCAGCAGCTGGGGACTACTCAGCGGGACAGATACGCAGTATTTT.

Ten or more counts support this clonotype. This chain links TRBV30 with TRBJ2-7; D gene ambiguous. Germline-derived CDR1 and CDR2 are GTSNPN and SVGIG (reference sequence). The V end lost 3 bases, the J end lost 4 bases, and 22 bases lay between the germline ends. There are 16 residues in the CDR3. The CDR3 is CAWRAKAGFVGYEQYF. CDR3 DNA sequence: TGTGCCTGGAGGGCGAAAGCTGGATTTGTCGGATACGAGCAGTACTTC.

In its sample, this clonotype was seen many times. The V call is TRBV27, the J call TRBJ1-1; D may be TRBD1 (5 bases). Trimming shortened V by 4 bases and J by 1 base, and 10 bases separated the two germline ends. Germline CDR1 MNHEY, CDR2 SMNVEV (reference sequence). The CDR3 spans 14 residues. This CDR3 is CASSSTVANTEAFF. The CDR3 nucleotides read TGTGCCAGCAGTTCGACAGTTGCGAACACTGAAGCTTTCTTT.

This clonotype was observed many times. The V call is TRBV7-9, the J call TRBJ2-1; D is perhaps TRBD1 or TRBD2 (5 bases each). The CDR3 length is 15 residues. Germline-derived CDR1 and CDR2 are SEHNR and FQNEAQ (reference sequence). V was trimmed by 7 bases and J by 0 bases, leaving 13 bases between them. CDR3 loop: CASIPGRVSYNEQFF. As DNA, the CDR3 is TGTGCCAGCATCCCGGGGCGGGTCTCCTACAATGAGCAGTTCTTC.